These 22 T cell receptor beta chains were sequenced from one sample in a study of T cell responses to AZD1222 COVID-19 vaccine (dated by TCRdb to the early 2020s). The library came from the immunoSEQ multiplex PCR assay. TCRdb holds this immuneACCESS table with in-frame rearrangements only. Some clones are missing; in checked studies, unresolved V genes explain under half, and the rest has no known cause. Present in this sample are about 100,000 clones, approximately 90% of which were seen just once. Approximately 5.1% of the sample comes from the top ten. Per the publication, the time point label means: baseline before first vaccination. The sample consisted of peripheral blood, taken on day 0 of AZD1222 vaccination. The receptor set was obtained from an adult in good health.

This sequence joins TRBV14 and TRBJ1-1, with a possible D match to TRBD1 (5 bases). Germline CDR1 SGHDN, CDR2 FVKESK. The CDR3 loop spans 13 amino acids. The V and J ends lost 3 bases and 5 bases respectively, with 10 bases between them. CDR3 amino acids: CASSHGGGTEAFF. The DNA of the CDR3 is TGTGCCAGCAGCCACGGTGGGGGGACTGAAGCTTTCTTT.

The chain has TRBV28 and TRBJ1-5; 7 nucleotides line up with TRBD1. V shed 6 bases and J 5 bases; nucleotides not matched to a gene: 7. Germline loops: CDR1 MDHEN, CDR2 SYDVKM. The CDR3 extends over 14 amino acids. The CDR3 DNA reads TGTGCCAGCAGCTCCGGGACAGTCGATCAGCCCCAGCATTTT. Translating gives CASSSGTVDQPQHF.

The chain is built from TRBV19 and TRBJ2-4; weak D call: TRBD1 (6 bases). Trimming removed 4 bases from V and 0 bases from J, with 13 bases in between. This CDR3 is 16 amino acids long. CDR1 is LNHDA and CDR2 is SQIVND in the germline V gene (reference sequence). The CDR3 DNA sequence: TGTGCCAGTAGTAATCGACAGGTTTTAGCCAAAAACATTCAGTACTTC. Protein sequence: CASSNRQVLAKNIQYF.

This clone was counted between two and nine times. The chain has TRBV7-9 and TRBJ1-6; D is ambiguous. The CDR3 length is 15 residues. Germline loops: CDR1 SEHNR, CDR2 FQNEAQ (reference sequence). Trimming cost V 10 bases and J 0 bases, with 13 bases left between them. The CDR3, as DNA: TGTGCCACCGTCCCCCGGAGCTCCTATAATTCACCCCTCCACTTT. Translating it yields CATVPRSSYNSPLHF.

The J gene is TRBJ2-1, the V gene TRBV19; 9 bases line up with TRBD2. This CDR3 has 17 amino acids. Germline V gene data show CDR1 as LNHDA and CDR2 as SQIVND (reference sequence). V was pared by 5 bases and J by 3 bases, with 11 bases of the junction left unmatched. The CDR3, as DNA: TGTGCCAGTAGTCCTAAACCGCTAGCGGGGTACTACAATGAGCAGTTCTTC. Protein product: CASSPKPLAGYYNEQFF.

The chain employs TRBV9 and TRBJ1-3; the D gene is possibly TRBD1 (5 bases). Trimming left V 2 bases short and J 0 bases short, with 9 bases between. Germline assignment: CDR1 SGDLS and CDR2 YYNGEE. This CDR3 is 15 amino acids long. DNA for the CDR3: TGTGCCAGCAGCGTCTCGACAGACTCTGGAAACACCATATATTTT. It specifies CASSVSTDSGNTIYF.

The J gene is TRBJ2-5, the V gene TRBV7-3; tentatively, D is TRBD1 (5 bases). Germline CDR1 and CDR2: SGHTA and FQGTGA. The CDR3 contains 14 residues. The ends were cut back, 5 bases at V and 5 bases at J, with 15 bases in the middle. The CDR3 nucleotides read TGTGCCAGCAGCCCCGGACACCTTCCCGAGACCCAGTACTTC. Its translation is CASSPGHLPETQYF.

The chain joins TRBV24-1 to TRBJ1-1; D remains unclear. CDR3 length: 15 residues. Germline CDR1 and CDR2: KGHDR and SFDVKD. With 7 bases removed from V and 5 bases from J, the gap between germline ends came to 19 bases. The DNA of the CDR3 is TGTGCCACCAGGGGCCCCCCGGGGTGGGGTACTGAAGCTTTCTTT. Its translation is CATRGPPGWGTEAFF.

The J gene is TRBJ2-3, the V gene TRBV11-1; 11 nucleotides match TRBD2. There are 16 residues in the CDR3. The V segment lost 3 bases and the J segment 2 bases; nucleotides outside the gene matches: 4. Germline V gene lookup returns CDR1 SGHAT and CDR2 FQDESV (reference sequence). The CDR3 bases are TGTGCCAGCAGCTTGGGACTAGCGGCAATCACAGATACGCAGTATTTT. Protein product: CASSLGLAAITDTQYF. The full variable domain, with the rest looked up from reference TRBV11-1 and TRBJ2-3, is EAEVAQSPRYKITEKSQAVAFWCDPISGHATLYWYRQILGQGPELLVQFQDESVVDDSQLPKDRFSAERLKGVDSTLKIQPAELGDSAMYLCASSLGLAAITDTQYFGPGTRLTVL.

The chain recombines TRBV5-1 with TRBJ1-1; no definite D call. V was pared by 0 bases and J by 4 bases, with 10 bases between. Germline lookup yields CDR1 SGHRS and CDR2 YFSETQ. The CDR3 loop spans 14 amino acids. The chain's CDR3 is CASSLDGVSTEAFF. The CDR3, as DNA: TGCGCCAGCAGCTTGGACGGGGTGAGCACTGAAGCTTTCTTT. The full variable domain, in which reference TRBV5-1 and TRBJ1-1 provide the parts outside the CDR3, is KAGVTQTPRYLIKTRGQQVTLSCSPISGHRSVSWYQQTPGQGLQFLFEYFSETQRNKGNFPGRFSGRQFSNSRSEMNVSTLELGDSALYLCASSLDGVSTEAFFGQGTRLTVV.

The chain couples TRBV11-2 to TRBJ1-2, with TRBD1 matching over 7 bases. The CDR3 covers 13 residues. V trimming: 5 bases; J trimming: 2 bases; junction bases outside the gene matches: 2. Germline values: CDR1 SGHAT, CDR2 FQNNGV. The CDR3 loop reads CASSPGQNYGYTF. CDR3 DNA: TGTGCCAGCAGCCCGGGACAGAACTATGGCTACACCTTC.

The J gene is TRBJ2-2, the V gene TRBV7-2; D ambiguous. From germline, CDR1 is SGHTA and CDR2 FQGNSA. V lost 1 base and J lost 1, with 4 bases in between. The CDR3 extends over 14 amino acids. This chain's CDR3 is CASSLGRNTGELFF. The CDR3, as DNA: TGTGCCAGCAGCTTAGGGCGGAACACCGGGGAGCTGTTTTTT.

The rearrangement links TRBV7-6 to TRBJ2-1; unclear D gene. Between the trimmed V and J ends, which lost 5 bases and 0 bases, there was a span of 11 bases. Germline loops: CDR1 SGHVS, CDR2 FNYEAQ. CDR3 length: 15 residues. The CDR3 sequence: CASSPVVSSYNEQFF. In DNA form, the CDR3 reads TGTGCCAGCAGCCCGGTTGTAAGCTCCTACAATGAGCAGTTCTTC.

This chain joins TRBV7-6 and TRBJ2-2; 13 positions match TRBD2. The CDR3 spans 16 residues. Germline V lookup: CDR1 SGHVS, CDR2 FNYEAQ. V trimming: 4 bases; J trimming: 5 bases; junction bases outside the gene matches: 4. CDR3 DNA: TGTGCCAGCAGCTCCGGACTAGCGGGGGATACCGGGGAGCTGTTTTTT. Its protein is CASSSGLAGDTGELFF.

The V call is TRBV24-1, the J call TRBJ2-4; 7 bases are a match to TRBD2. CDR3 length: 15 residues. CDR1 KGHDR and CDR2 SFDVKD come from the germline V gene. Trimming removed 4 bases from V and 0 bases from J; junction bases left unmatched: 2. In DNA form, the CDR3 reads TGTGCCACCAGTGAGGGAGGGGTAGCCAAAAACATTCAGTACTTC. This gives the protein CATSEGGVAKNIQYF.

J is TRBJ2-1 and V is TRBV29-1; D is uncertain. The germline V and J ends were trimmed by 5 bases and 0 bases, with 11 bases remaining between them. Germline V gives CDR1 SQVTM, CDR2 ANQGSEA. This CDR3 comprises 14 residues. The CDR3 sequence: CSVSGSSSYNEQFF. CDR3 nucleotide sequence: TGCAGCGTTAGTGGTTCCAGCTCCTACAATGAGCAGTTCTTC.

V is TRBV5-6 and J is TRBJ2-2; D remains ambiguous. CDR1 is SGHDT, CDR2 YYEEEE, per germline. The CDR3 has 15 amino acids. Trimming removed 0 bases from V and 1 base from J, with 7 bases in between. The CDR3 nucleotides are TGTGCCAGCAGCTTGGCCGGAGTGAACACCGGGGAGCTGTTTTTT. Its protein is CASSLAGVNTGELFF.

V gene TRBV5-6 combines with J gene TRBJ1-4; 10 nucleotides align to TRBD1. The trim removed 4 bases at V and 7 bases at J, leaving 7 bases unmatched. The V gene's germline CDR1 is SGHDT and CDR2 YYEEEE. The CDR3 covers 15 residues. Here the CDR3 reads CASSLAGQGGEKLFF. Here the CDR3 DNA reads TGTGCCAGCAGCCTCGCCGGACAGGGGGGTGAAAAACTGTTTTTT.

Note on this clone: Sequence at one end of the junction differs from germline and may be a read error. V usage is TRBV7-7 and J usage is TRBJ2-7, with D perhaps matching TRBD2 (7 bases). Germline V lookup: CDR1 SSHAT, CDR2 FNYEAQ (reference sequence). The CDR3 contains 15 residues. The CDR3 spells CASSLGAGASYEQYF. The CDR3 nucleotides are TGTGCTAGCAGCTTAGGGGCGGGGGCATCCTACGAGCAGTACTTC.

V and J are TRBV4-3 and TRBJ2-1; TRBD2 agrees at 11 bases. This CDR3 has 17 amino acids. J lost 5 bases, V lost 1 base, and 7 bases had no gene match. Germline-derived CDR1 and CDR2 are LGHNA and YSLEER. The CDR3: CASSQVVTSGTNNEQFF. The CDR3 DNA sequence: TGCGCCAGCAGCCAAGTGGTGACTAGCGGGACGAACAATGAGCAGTTCTTC.

The chain has TRBV7-9 and TRBJ2-1; D unresolved. The germline V and J ends were trimmed by 8 bases and 0 bases, with 14 bases remaining between them. The CDR3 is 15 amino acids. Germline V gene lookup returns CDR1 SEHNR and CDR2 FQNEAQ (reference sequence). Written as DNA, the CDR3 is TGTGCCAGCCGATCCCCGGAGCCCTCCTACAATGAGCAGTTCTTC. Translated, it gives CASRSPEPSYNEQFF.

The J gene is TRBJ1-2, the V gene TRBV6-5; the D is unclear. The CDR3 consists of 14 residues. V shed 6 bases and J shed 0 bases, with 11 bases lying between them. Germline lookup yields CDR1 MNHEY and CDR2 SVGAGI. The DNA of the CDR3 is TGTGCCAGCAGCCTCCGGGCCCCTAACTATGGCTACACCTTC. It specifies CASSLRAPNYGYTF.